What follows are 27 T cell receptor beta chains derived from one specimen sequenced in a study of CD8 T cells in ankylosing spondylitis. Using its own MiXCR run on the 5' RACE reads, TCRdb lists one record per CDR3 protein. The top ten hold 4.6% of the sample, which has more than 35,000 distinct CDR3 sequences, 2.7% seen once. The sample was blood, either unsorted or a sorted T cell fraction (not recorded which). The receptor source for this set is a male donor with ankylosing spondylitis or in good health (not recorded which).

The sample holds many counts of this clonotype. Sequence at one end of the junction differs from germline and may be a read error. This chain uses TRBV9 with TRBJ1-1; D possibly corresponds to TRBD1 (6 bases). Germline CDR1 and CDR2: SGDLS and YYNGEE. CDR3 length: 14 residues. The CDR3: CASSVGQTSTEAFF. In DNA form, the CDR3 reads TGCGCCAGCAGCGTAGGACAGACGAGCACTGAAGCTTTCTTT.

In its sample, this clonotype was seen many times. The V call is TRBV9, the J call TRBJ1-1, with 7 nucleotides matching TRBD1. CDR3 size: 14 residues. CDR1 SGDLS and CDR2 YYNGEE come from the germline V gene. Losses at the gene ends were 3 bases for V and 2 bases for J; bases not matched to a gene: 4. CDR3 DNA: TGTGCCAGCAGCGGGGGACAGAAAAACACTGAAGCTTTCTTT. It codes for CASSGGQKNTEAFF.

Many counts were recorded for this clonotype. The gene calls are TRBV9 and TRBJ2-3; 10 nucleotides agree with TRBD2. The V and J ends lost 4 bases and 1 base, in that order; junction bases with no gene match: 9. The CDR3 is 17 amino acids. Germline values: CDR1 SGDLS, CDR2 YYNGEE. CDR3 bases: TGTGCCAGCAGCCCCTTTTCCGGGACTAGCGGCACAGATACGCAGTATTTT. Its translation is CASSPFSGTSGTDTQYF.

The table lists this clonotype with many counts. V is TRBV9 and J is TRBJ2-3; TRBD1 agrees at 10 bases. CDR1 SGDLS and CDR2 YYNGEE come from the germline V gene. This CDR3 is 14 amino acids long. J was trimmed by 6 bases and V by 3 bases; bases with no gene match: 4. The CDR3 nucleotides are TGTGCCAGCAGCGAGGACAGGGGGACTGATACGCAGTATTTT. This gives the protein CASSEDRGTDTQYF.

This clonotype was observed at least ten times. The CDR3 bases are TGTGCCAGCAGCCCCAGGGGCCCGGAGAACATTCAGTACTTC. Translation gives CASSPRGPENIQYF. The chain couples TRBV9 to TRBJ2-4; maybe TRBD1 (6 bases). Trimming cost V 4 bases and J 7 bases, with 15 bases left between them. The CDR3 totals 14 residues. Germline CDR1 is SGDLS and CDR2 is YYNGEE.

Many counts were recorded for this clonotype. The chain is built from TRBV9 and TRBJ1-3; 7 bases are a match to TRBD1. After removal of 3 bases from V and 4 bases from J, the junction contained 10 bases not matched to a gene. Per the germline V gene, CDR1 is SGDLS and CDR2 is YYNGEE. The CDR3 has 16 residues. The DNA of the CDR3 is TGTGCCAGCAGCGGGCACAGGGGCCCCGTGGGAAACACCATATATTTT. As protein: CASSGHRGPVGNTIYF.

This clonotype has at least ten counts. This chain links TRBV9 with TRBJ2-1; 7 bases fit TRBD2. Germline CDR1 SGDLS, CDR2 YYNGEE. Germline trimming cut 0 bases from V and 7 bases from J; bases unmatched to any gene: 10. CDR3 length: 16 residues. The CDR3 DNA is TGTGCCAGCAGCGTAGGGGCCGGACTAGGTGTAAATGAGCAGTTCTTC. Its protein is CASSVGAGLGVNEQFF.

This clonotype was seen at least ten times. This chain uses TRBV9 with TRBJ2-3; the match to TRBD2 covers 9 bases. CDR3 length: 14 residues. From germline, CDR1 is SGDLS and CDR2 YYNGEE. J was trimmed by 10 bases and V by 1 base; bases with no gene match: 7. Here the CDR3 DNA reads TGTGCCAGCAGCGTATTGGCTAGCGGGATGGCGCAGTATTTT. Encoded protein: CASSVLASGMAQYF. Drawing the rest from reference TRBV9 and TRBJ2-3, the complete variable domain is DSGVTQTPKHLITATGQRVTLRCSPRSGDLSVYWYQQSLDQGLQFLIQYYNGEERAKGNILERFSAQQFPDLHSELNLSSLELGDSALYFCASSVLASGMAQYFGPGTRLTVL.

This clonotype was recorded at least ten times. The chain carries TRBV9 and TRBJ1-2; D is uncertain. Trimming took off 7 bases at V and 6 bases at J, with 22 bases between the two ends. The CDR3 totals 15 residues. Germline V lookup: CDR1 SGDLS, CDR2 YYNGEE. The CDR3 sequence: CASGRQNVWRDGYTF. DNA of the CDR3: TGTGCCAGCGGCCGGCAGAACGTCTGGAGAGATGGCTACACCTTC.

This clonotype has at least ten counts. The CDR3 DNA follows: TGTGCCAGCAGCGACGAGAGGGGGATACACAATGAGCAGTTCTTC. Translating it yields CASSDERGIHNEQFF. The rearrangement links TRBV9 to TRBJ2-1, with a weak D call TRBD1 (6 bases). This CDR3 is built from 15 residues. Germline V gene sequence: CDR1 SGDLS, CDR2 YYNGEE. The germline V and J ends were trimmed by 3 bases and 5 bases, with 15 bases remaining between them.

This clonotype was seen ten or more times. V and J are TRBV9 and TRBJ1-6; 8 bases match TRBD1. CDR1 is SGDLS and CDR2 is YYNGEE in the germline V gene. The CDR3 runs to 16 residues. With 4 bases clipped from V and 5 bases from J, the junction kept 8 bases outside the gene matches. CDR3 loop: CASSPQTGANNSPLHF. The CDR3 DNA is TGTGCCAGCAGCCCTCAGACAGGGGCTAATAATTCACCCCTCCACTTT.

At least ten counts were recorded for this clonotype. V and J are TRBV9 and TRBJ2-5; TRBD1 might be the D (5 bases). This CDR3 spans 14 amino acids. V dropped 0 bases and J dropped 5 bases, with 11 bases sitting between them. CDR1 and CDR2 (germline): SGDLS, YYNGEE. CDR3 residues: CASSVAGSLETQYF. CDR3 nucleotides: TGTGCCAGCAGCGTAGCAGGGTCCCTCGAGACCCAGTACTTC.

This clonotype was observed at least ten times. The rearrangement uses TRBV9 and TRBJ2-3; unclear D gene. The germline V gene encodes CDR1 SGDLS and CDR2 YYNGEE. The CDR3 length is 16 residues. Trimming took off 0 bases at V and 0 bases at J, with 11 bases between the two ends. The CDR3 DNA sequence: TGTGCCAGCAGCGTAGAGGGCGTTACTAGCACAGATACGCAGTATTTT. Translated, it gives CASSVEGVTSTDTQYF.

The chain couples TRBV9 to TRBJ2-3, with 8 bases matching TRBD2. This CDR3 region has 16 residues. Per germline, CDR1 SGDLS and CDR2 YYNGEE. The J segment lost 7 bases and the V segment lost 6 bases, leaving 16 bases of the junction unmatched. The CDR3 loop is CASNREPGTSVYTQYF. The CDR3 bases are TGTGCCAGCAACCGAGAACCCGGGACTAGTGTCTATACGCAGTATTTT.

This clonotype was recorded many times. V usage is TRBV9 and J usage is TRBJ2-7; TRBD2 matches 13 bases. The CDR3 has 15 amino acids. Germline trimming cut 4 bases from V and 7 bases from J; bases unmatched to any gene: 8. The germline V gene encodes CDR1 SGDLS and CDR2 YYNGEE. The CDR3 DNA follows: TGTGCCAGCAGCATTGGGACTAGCGGGGCGTGGGAGCAGTACTTC. This encodes CASSIGTSGAWEQYF.

In this sample, this clonotype turned up many times. V usage is TRBV9 and J usage is TRBJ1-1, with D perhaps TRBD1 (6 bases). The V and J ends lost 4 bases and 0 bases respectively, with 13 bases between them. CDR3 size: 15 residues. The germline gives CDR1 SGDLS, CDR2 YYNGEE. The CDR3 DNA reads as TGTGCCAGCAGCAAACACGGACAGATGAACACTGAAGCTTTCTTT. It yields the protein CASSKHGQMNTEAFF.

This clonotype came up many times. The chain couples TRBV9 to TRBJ2-3, with D maybe TRBD2 (5 bases). Trimming removed 4 bases from V and 5 bases from J, with 17 bases in between. Germline loops: CDR1 SGDLS, CDR2 YYNGEE. The CDR3 has 15 residues. The CDR3 sequence is CASSSTPIGGDTQYF. The CDR3 bases are TGTGCCAGCAGCTCAACCCCTATAGGAGGAGATACGCAGTATTTT.

Ten or more counts support this clonotype. The chain couples TRBV9 to TRBJ2-7, with 12 nucleotides matching TRBD2. From germline, CDR1 is SGDLS and CDR2 YYNGEE. CDR3 length: 17 amino acids. The trim removed 4 bases at V and 3 bases at J, leaving 11 bases unmatched. The CDR3 reads CASSPRLAGAPNYEQYF. The CDR3 region has the DNA TGTGCCAGCAGCCCCAGACTAGCGGGAGCCCCAAACTACGAGCAGTACTTC.

This clonotype was picked up many times. The chain carries TRBV9 and TRBJ2-1; D remains ambiguous. The CDR3 is made up of 13 amino acids. CDR1 is SGDLS and CDR2 is YYNGEE in the germline V gene. Trimming removed 3 bases at V and 2 bases at J, with 6 bases between. This chain's CDR3 is CASSALPYNEQFF. As DNA, the CDR3 is TGTGCCAGCAGCGCCCTTCCCTACAATGAGCAGTTCTTC.

This clonotype was picked up many times. This rearrangement joins TRBV9 to TRBJ2-1; D perhaps matches TRBD2 (7 bases). CDR3 length: 15 amino acids. The V end was cut by 0 bases, the J end by 6 bases, with 13 bases between. Germline V lookup: CDR1 SGDLS, CDR2 YYNGEE. CDR3 DNA sequence: TGTGCCAGCAGCGTAGGGGGGCGCGGGGGCAATGAGCAGTTCTTC. Its translation: CASSVGGRGGNEQFF.

At least ten counts were recorded for this clonotype. This rearrangement joins TRBV9 to TRBJ2-7; 13 bases line up with TRBD2. Germline V CDR1 and CDR2: SGDLS, YYNGEE. J was trimmed by 5 bases and V by 0 bases; bases with no gene match: 5. This CDR3 is 16 amino acids long. The CDR3 DNA reads TGTGCCAGCAGCGTAGGGACTAGCGGGAGATTCGACGAGCAGTACTTC. Translated: CASSVGTSGRFDEQYF.

This clonotype is termed medium-sized. The chain couples TRBV9 to TRBJ2-2; D unclear. The V gene's germline CDR1 is SGDLS and CDR2 YYNGEE. The CDR3 length is 12 residues. Trimming took off 2 bases at V and 6 bases at J, with 5 bases between the two ends. Written as DNA, the CDR3 is TGTGCCAGCAGCGTTGACGCCGGGGAGCTGTTTTTT. It codes for CASSVDAGELFF.

Many counts were recorded for this clonotype. The chain links TRBV9 to TRBJ2-7, with 7 bases fitting TRBD2. The germline V gene encodes CDR1 SGDLS and CDR2 YYNGEE. Trimming at V came to 0 bases and at J to 3 bases, leaving 6 bases not matched to a gene. The CDR3 is 15 amino acids. The CDR3 sequence is CASSVEPGGIYEQYF. The CDR3 nucleotides read TGTGCCAGCAGCGTAGAACCGGGGGGAATCTACGAGCAGTACTTC.

This clonotype has at least ten counts. This chain connects TRBV9 to TRBJ2-3; 7 nucleotides match TRBD2. The CDR3 sequence is 15 residues long. The J segment lost 1 base and the V segment lost 4 bases, leaving 6 bases of the junction unmatched. CDR1 and CDR2 from the germline V gene are SGDLS and YYNGEE. CDR3 sequence: CASSLPREGTDTQYF. The CDR3 DNA is TGTGCCAGCAGCCTCCCACGGGAGGGCACAGATACGCAGTATTTT.

The sample holds many counts of this clonotype. This rearrangement joins TRBV9 to TRBJ1-1; TRBD1 matches at 9 bases. V dropped 0 bases and J dropped 5; count of bases not matched to a gene: 5. The CDR3 is made up of 15 amino acids. The germline V gene has CDR1 SGDLS and CDR2 YYNGEE. The CDR3 spells CASSVEGTGRTEAFF. The CDR3 nucleotides read TGTGCCAGCAGCGTAGAAGGGACAGGGAGGACTGAAGCTTTCTTT. Full variable domain (rest looked up from reference TRBV9 and TRBJ1-1): DSGVTQTPKHLITATGQRVTLRCSPRSGDLSVYWYQQSLDQGLQFLIQYYNGEERAKGNILERFSAQQFPDLHSELNLSSLELGDSALYFCASSVEGTGRTEAFFGQGTRLTVV.

There are many counts of this clonotype. This chain joins TRBV9 and TRBJ2-1; D gene unclear. The CDR3 runs 12 residues. Germline V CDR1 and CDR2: SGDLS, YYNGEE. The V and J ends lost 4 bases and 7 bases respectively, with 9 bases between them. CDR3 sequence: CASSLPGNEQFF. The CDR3, as DNA: TGTGCCAGCAGCCTCCCCGGGAATGAGCAGTTCTTC.

This clonotype has a count of ten or more. The rearrangement uses TRBV9 and TRBJ2-5; tentatively, D is TRBD2 (6 bases). Deletions cut 0 bases from V and 1 base from J, with 13 bases between. CDR1 SGDLS and CDR2 YYNGEE come from the germline V gene. This CDR3 is 16 amino acids long. For the CDR3, the DNA is TGTGCCAGCAGCGTAGCTCGATCGGGAGTCCAAGAGACCCAGTACTTC. Translation gives CASSVARSGVQETQYF.